This is a list of T cell receptor beta chains from one sample in a study of OX40 agonist ivuxolimab in advanced cancers. TCRdb keeps only in-frame clones here, not all; method: immunoSEQ multiplex PCR. This table has about 85,000 clones, 70% to 90% appearing once. Sequenced material: CD4+ or CD8+ T cells sorted from blood, taken in a trial of the OX40 agonist ivuxolimab. All receptors derive from an adult with an advanced solid tumor such as melanoma, head and neck, liver or kidney cancer. The CDR3 runs from the conserved cysteine through the conserved F or W. A D gene is named only where the DNA matches it firmly. Clone size is given for some rows only: seen once, a few or many times, or a class if the clone is expanded.

clone_size j_call d_call cdr3_length v_call cdr3_nt cdr3_aa
- TRBJ2-5 - 14 TRBV6-6 TGTGCCAGCAGTTACTCGGGCTTGCGGGAGACCCAGTACTTC CASSYSGLRETQYF
- TRBJ2-1 - 15 TRBV7-3 TGTGCCAGCAGCACCCAGGGGGGGGGCGGCAATGAGCAGTTCTTC CASSTQGGGGNEQFF
- TRBJ2-7 - 15 TRBV30 TGTGCCTGGAGTGGTTCGGCACAGCTAGGCTACGAGCAGTACTTC CAWSGSAQLGYEQYF
- TRBJ2-2 TRBD1 15 TRBV18 TGTGCCAGCTCACCTTGGACAGGGCAAATCGGGGAGCTGTTTTTT CASSPWTGQIGELFF
- TRBJ1-2 - 17 TRBV7-8 TGTGCCAGCAGCTTAGTTAGACAGCCAACCACTAACTATGGCTACACCTTC CASSLVRQPTTNYGYTF
once TRBJ2-1 TRBD1 15 TRBV28 TGTGCCAGCAGGATGACAGGGGGCTCGTTCCATGAGCAGTTCTTC CASRMTGGSFHEQFF
- TRBJ1-2 TRBD1 14 TRBV30 TGTGCCTGGAGCCCGGGACAGTGGAGCTATGGCTACACCTTC CAWSPGQWSYGYTF
- TRBJ2-2 TRBD1 14 TRBV27 TGTGCCAGTAAAAGGGGGCCACAGGCCGGGGAGCTGTTTTTT CASKRGPQAGELFF
- TRBJ2-1 TRBD1 13 TRBV7-2 TGTGCCAGCAGCCTAGACAGGGGGGATGAGCAGTTCTTC CASSLDRGDEQFF
- TRBJ1-5 TRBD1 16 TRBV28 TGTGCCAGCAGATGGGACAGGGGATATTCCAATCAGCCCCAGCATTTT CASRWDRGYSNQPQHF
- TRBJ1-3 - 15 TRBV28 TGTGCCAGCAGTTTCCCAGGGAGCTCTGGAAACACCATATATTTT CASSFPGSSGNTIYF
- TRBJ1-1 TRBD1 15 TRBV7-9 TGTGCCAGCAGCTTTGAAGCGGGGACAGGCCTTGAAGCTTTCTTT CASSFEAGTGLEAFF
- TRBJ2-1 - 14 TRBV28 TGTGCCAGCAGCCCACGGGGGGAGGGGGACGTACAGTTCTTC CASSPRGEGDVQFF
- TRBJ2-7 - 12 TRBV5-6 TGTGCCAGCAGCTATGGGGGTCTCGAGCAGTACTTC CASSYGGLEQYF
- TRBJ2-2 - 19 TRBV21-1 TGTGCCAGCAGCATTCTAGCGGGGGGCGAAATTATGAACACCGGGGAGCTGTTTTTT CASSILAGGEIMNTGELFF
- TRBJ1-2 - 15 TRBV28 TGTGCCAGCAGTTTCCCGGGACTGACCTTCAATGGCTACACCTTC CASSFPGLTFNGYTF
- TRBJ2-2 TRBD1 15 TRBV6-5 TGTGCCAGCAGTTACCGGGACAGGAACACCGGGGAGCTGTTTTTT CASSYRDRNTGELFF
- TRBJ1-5 - 14 TRBV2 TGTGCCAGCAGTCAGATACAGCGGGGGCAGCCCCAGCATTTT CASSQIQRGQPQHF
- TRBJ2-5 - 12 TRBV5-1 TGCGCCAGCAGCGACAGCCAAGAGACCCAGTACTTC CASSDSQETQYF
once TRBJ2-7 TRBD1 15 TRBV5-1 TGCGCCAGCAGCGTGGGACAGGGGCAAACCTACGAGCAGTACTTC CASSVGQGQTYEQYF
- TRBJ1-1 - 16 TRBV6-5 TGTGCCAGCAGTTACTCCCGGACCCACGGGAACACTGAAGCTTTCTTT CASSYSRTHGNTEAFF
- TRBJ2-2 TRBD1 17 TRBV5-1 TGCGCCAGCAGCTTGGCCGGGACAGGGAGGAACACCGGGGAGCTGTTTTTT CASSLAGTGRNTGELFF
- TRBJ2-1 TRBD2 15 TRBV5-1 TGCGCCAGCAGCTCTAGCGGGGGCCTCTCCAATGAGCAGTTCTTC CASSSSGGLSNEQFF
few TRBJ1-6 TRBD1 15 TRBV7-9 TGTGCCAGCAGCTCGCGACAGGGAGGGAATTCACCCCTCCACTTT CASSSRQGGNSPLHF
- TRBJ1-5 TRBD1 14 TRBV5-1 TGCGCCAGCAGCTCGGGACAGGTGGACCAGCCCCAGCATTTT CASSSGQVDQPQHF
- TRBJ2-1 TRBD2 13 TRBV2 TGTGCCAGCAGTGAACAAGCGGGGGTTGAGCAGTTCTTC CASSEQAGVEQFF
few TRBJ1-1 - 12 TRBV25-1 TGTGCCAGCAAGGGGGTAAACACTGAAGCTTTCTTT CASKGVNTEAFF
- TRBJ1-6 - 15 TRBV11-2 TGTGCCAGCAGCTCACTATCACAGGGTAAATCACCCCTCCACTTT CASSSLSQGKSPLHF
- TRBJ2-7 TRBD1 15 TRBV30 TGTGCCTGGAGACGCGACAGGGACGGCTCCTACGAGCAGTACTTC CAWRRDRDGSYEQYF
- TRBJ2-7 - 15 TRBV5-6 TGTGCCAGCAGCTACTACCGGGACAACACCTACGAGCAGTACTTC CASSYYRDNTYEQYF
- TRBJ2-3 - 19 TRBV5-5 TGTGCCAGCAGCTACGGCCCCTTGGGCTATTACACTAGCACAGATACGCAGTATTTT CASSYGPLGYYTSTDTQYF
- TRBJ2-7 - 14 TRBV7-8 TGTGCCAGCAGCTTAGAGCAGGGGCCTTACGAGCAGTACTTC CASSLEQGPYEQYF
few TRBJ1-5 - 14 TRBV7-2 TGTGCCAGCAGCTTAAGGCAGGGCGGTCAGCCCCAGCATTTT CASSLRQGGQPQHF
few TRBJ1-2 - 15 TRBV11-1 TGTGCCAGCAGCTTAGAGAAGATACCCAATGTTGGCTACACCTTC CASSLEKIPNVGYTF
few TRBJ1-4 - 12 TRBV7-9 TGTGCCAGCAGCTTCAGGGATTCGGGACTGTTTTTT CASSFRDSGLFF
- TRBJ2-7 - 14 TRBV5-1 TGCGCCAGCAGCTTGCGCCCCGGCGTGGACGAGCAGTACTTC CASSLRPGVDEQYF
- TRBJ2-7 TRBD1 15 TRBV6-1 TGTGCCAGCAGTGAAGGCAGGGGGCAAACCTACGAGCAGTACTTC CASSEGRGQTYEQYF
- TRBJ1-5 - 14 TRBV4-1 TGCGCCAGCAGCCAAGGTATCGGAAATCAGCCCCAGCATTTT CASSQGIGNQPQHF
- TRBJ1-1 - 12 TRBV10-3 TGTGCCATCAGGGGGATGAACACTGAAGCTTTCTTT CAIRGMNTEAFF
- TRBJ2-1 - 14 TRBV4-3 TGCGCCAGCAGCCTGGGACCGCCTAGGAATGAGCAGTTCTTC CASSLGPPRNEQFF
once TRBJ2-7 - 13 TRBV2 TGTGCCAGCAGCGAAAACGGCTCCTACGAGCAGTACTTC CASSENGSYEQYF
- TRBJ1-4 TRBD1 16 TRBV2 TGTGCCAGCAGTCGGGACAGCTTCGCAACTAATGAAAAACTGTTTTTT CASSRDSFATNEKLFF
- TRBJ2-3 - 14 TRBV7-2 TGTGCCAGCAGCGGCGCGACCGGAGGGGGTACGCAGTATTTT CASSGATGGGTQYF
- TRBJ2-2 TRBD2 14 TRBV7-2 TGTGCCAGCAGCTCCGGACTAGCCGCCGGGGAGCTGTTTTTT CASSSGLAAGELFF
once TRBJ2-1 TRBD2 15 TRBV28 TGTGCCAGCAGCTCCCCTAGCGGGGGGGACAATGAGCAGTTCTTC CASSSPSGGDNEQFF